These T cell receptor beta chains were read from a single sample in a study of early T cells in non-severe SARS-CoV-2 infection. MiXCR, run by TCRdb on the 5' RACE reads, gives a single entry per CDR3 protein. The table has approximately 29,000 distinct CDR3 sequences, 6.6% seen once. The sample comprised whole blood. These receptors were collected from an adult who was a healthcare worker with PCR-confirmed SARS-CoV-2 infection or an uninfected control (not recorded which). Both conserved end residues are part of each CDR3. A D gene is named only where the DNA matches it firmly. Part of the rows lack a size; the others show once, few, many or a class for expanded clones.

len	v_gene	d_gene	abundance	j_gene	CDR3aa	CDR3nt
12	TRBV14	.	many	TRBJ2-3	CASSQGRGTQYF	TGTGCCAGCAGCCAAGGGCGGGGTACGCAGTATTTT
15	TRBV20-1	TRBD2	many	TRBJ2-7	CSAEPRLAGKYEQYF	TGCAGTGCCGAACCCAGACTAGCGGGAAAATACGAGCAGTACTTC
14	TRBV5-4	TRBD2	many	TRBJ2-1	CASRDKTSGDEQFF	TGTGCCAGCAGGGATAAGACTAGCGGTGATGAGCAGTTCTTC
15	TRBV15	.	many	TRBJ1-2	CATSRPPTDYYGYTF	TGTGCCACCAGCAGACCTCCGACCGATTACTATGGCTACACCTTC
13	TRBV29-1	.	many	TRBJ2-1	CSATGSPYNEQFF	TGCAGCGCAACAGGGTCCCCCTACAATGAGCAGTTCTTC
14	TRBV20-1	TRBD2	.	TRBJ2-7	CSARSGLDEPGPLF	TGCAGTGCTAGATCGGGACTAGACGAGCCGGGACCACTCTTC
14	TRBV6-6	TRBD1	many	TRBJ1-6	CASTQGQTNSPLHF	TGTGCCAGCACACAGGGACAGACTAATTCACCCCTCCACTTT
12	TRBV20-1	.	many	TRBJ1-1	CSARQGHTEAFF	TGCAGTGCTAGACAGGGGCACACTGAAGCTTTCTTT
18	TRBV12-3/TRBV12-4	TRBD2	many	TRBJ2-1	CASSLRTSGEITYNEQFF	TGTGCCAGCAGTCTCCGGACTAGCGGCGAGATAACCTACAATGAGCAGTTCTTC
15	TRBV6-5	TRBD2	many	TRBJ2-7	CASSYSGTSGNEQYF	TGTGCCAGCAGTTACTCGGGGACTAGCGGGAACGAGCAGTACTTC
14	TRBV7-6	.	many	TRBJ1-1	CASSLTGRHTEAFF	TGTGCCAGCAGCTTAACAGGGAGGCACACTGAAGCTTTCTTT
13	TRBV6-2/TRBV6-3	.	many	TRBJ2-1	CASSPPGGNEQFF	TGTGCCAGCAGCCCCCCCGGGGGCAATGAGCAGTTCTTC
12	TRBV28	.	many	TRBJ2-3	CASVGDTDTQYF	TGTGCCAGCGTCGGTGATACAGATACGCAGTATTTT
14	TRBV28	.	many	TRBJ2-3	CASSRYPGADTQYF	TGTGCCAGCAGCCGATACCCGGGGGCAGATACGCAGTATTTT
12	TRBV20-1	.	many	TRBJ2-5	CSANTGKETQYF	TGCAGTGCTAACACCGGGAAAGAGACCCAGTACTTC
16	TRBV15	.	many	TRBJ2-1	CATSRDPGFSYNEQFF	TGTGCCACCAGCAGAGACCCGGGGTTCTCCTACAATGAGCAGTTCTTC
13	TRBV29-1	.	many	TRBJ2-2	CSVGQTGSGELFF	TGCAGCGTTGGACAAACAGGGTCCGGGGAGCTGTTTTTT
12	TRBV28	.	many	TRBJ2-7	CASTARADEQYF	TGTGCCAGCACCGCCCGGGCGGACGAGCAGTACTTC
16	TRBV27	.	many	TRBJ1-6	CASSLSRGASGSPLHF	TGTGCCAGCAGTTTATCGCGGGGCGCATCGGGTTCACCCCTCCACTTT
13	TRBV20-1	.	many	TRBJ1-3	CSARSSSGNTIYF	TGCAGTGCTAGGAGCTCCTCTGGAAACACCATATATTTT
16	TRBV6-5	.	many	TRBJ1-5	CASSYSGPNSNQPQHF	TGTGCCAGCAGTTACTCTGGGCCGAATAGCAATCAGCCCCAGCATTTT
15	TRBV24-1	TRBD2	many	TRBJ2-1	CATSGGAIYGDEQFF	TGTGCCACCAGCGGGGGGGCGATCTATGGGGATGAGCAGTTCTTC
13	TRBV19	.	many	TRBJ1-5	CASSMAGGQPQHF	TGTGCCAGTAGTATGGCAGGCGGTCAGCCCCAGCATTTT
13	TRBV5-5	.	many	TRBJ1-2	CASSLGTRYGYTF	TGTGCCAGCAGCTTGGGGACCCGCTATGGCTACACCTTC
17	TRBV24-1	TRBD1	few	TRBJ2-7	CATSDRAAGQGRNEQYF	TGTGCCACCAGTGACCGCGCAGCCGGACAGGGCAGGAACGAGCAGTACTTC
14	TRBV14	.	many	TRBJ1-2	CASSQYDGENGYTF	TGTGCCAGCAGCCAATACGACGGAGAGAATGGCTACACCTTC